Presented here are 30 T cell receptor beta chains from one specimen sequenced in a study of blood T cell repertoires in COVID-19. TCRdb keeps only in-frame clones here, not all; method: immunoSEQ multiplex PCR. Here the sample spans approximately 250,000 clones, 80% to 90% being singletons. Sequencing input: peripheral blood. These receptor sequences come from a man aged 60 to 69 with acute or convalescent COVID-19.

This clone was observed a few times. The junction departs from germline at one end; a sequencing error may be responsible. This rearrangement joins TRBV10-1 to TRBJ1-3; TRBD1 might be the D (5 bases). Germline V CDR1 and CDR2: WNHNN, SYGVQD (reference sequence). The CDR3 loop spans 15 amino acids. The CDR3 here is CASSARQGTGNTIYF. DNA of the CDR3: TGCGCCAGCAGTGCCCGACAAGGGACTGGGAACACCATATATTTT.

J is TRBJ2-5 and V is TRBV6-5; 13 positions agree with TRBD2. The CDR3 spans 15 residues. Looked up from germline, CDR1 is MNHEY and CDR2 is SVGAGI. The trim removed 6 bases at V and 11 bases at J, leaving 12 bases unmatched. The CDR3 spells CASSPGLAGARGQYF. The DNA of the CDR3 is TGTGCCAGCAGCCCCGGACTAGCGGGGGCCCGGGGTCAGTACTTC.

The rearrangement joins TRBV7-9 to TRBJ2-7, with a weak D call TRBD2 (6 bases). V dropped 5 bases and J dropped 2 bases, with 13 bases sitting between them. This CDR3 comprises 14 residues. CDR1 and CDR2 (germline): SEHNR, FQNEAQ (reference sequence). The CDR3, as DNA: TGTGCCAGCAGCCCGGGAGCGGGTCCCTACGAGCAGTACTTC. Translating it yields CASSPGAGPYEQYF.

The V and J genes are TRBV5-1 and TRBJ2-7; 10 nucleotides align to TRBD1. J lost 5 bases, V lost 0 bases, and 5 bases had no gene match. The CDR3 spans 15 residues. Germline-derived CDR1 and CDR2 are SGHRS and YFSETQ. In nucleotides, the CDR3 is TGCGCCAGCAGCTTGGCCGGGGGACAGGGGCACGAGCAGTACTTC. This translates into CASSLAGGQGHEQYF.

The CDR3 region has the DNA TGCGCCAGCAGCCACAATAGCGGCAGCACAGATACGCAGTATTTT. The encoded protein is CASSHNSGSTDTQYF. The chain uses TRBV4-3 and TRBJ2-3, with D perhaps TRBD2 (6 bases). The CDR3 consists of 15 residues. CDR1 and CDR2 from the germline V gene are LGHNA and YSLEER. Trimming stripped 3 bases from V and 0 bases from J, with 10 bases between.

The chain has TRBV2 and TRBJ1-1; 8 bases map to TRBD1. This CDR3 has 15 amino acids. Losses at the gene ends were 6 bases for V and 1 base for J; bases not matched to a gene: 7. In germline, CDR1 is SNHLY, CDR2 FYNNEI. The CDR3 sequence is CASSLQGVSNTEAFF. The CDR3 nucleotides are TGTGCCAGCAGCCTACAGGGGGTCTCGAACACTGAAGCTTTCTTT. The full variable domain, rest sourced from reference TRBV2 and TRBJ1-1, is EPEVTQTPSHQVTQMGQEVILRCVPISNHLYFYWYRQILGQKVEFLVSFYNNEISEKSEIFDDQFSVERPDGSNFTLKIRSTKLEDSAMYFCASSLQGVSNTEAFFGQGTRLTVV.

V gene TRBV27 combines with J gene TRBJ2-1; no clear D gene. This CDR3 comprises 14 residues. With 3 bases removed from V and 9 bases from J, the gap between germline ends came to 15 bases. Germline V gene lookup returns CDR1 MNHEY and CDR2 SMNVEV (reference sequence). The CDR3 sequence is CASSFTPYVGEQFF. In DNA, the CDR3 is TGTGCCAGCAGTTTCACCCCCTATGTCGGTGAGCAGTTCTTC.

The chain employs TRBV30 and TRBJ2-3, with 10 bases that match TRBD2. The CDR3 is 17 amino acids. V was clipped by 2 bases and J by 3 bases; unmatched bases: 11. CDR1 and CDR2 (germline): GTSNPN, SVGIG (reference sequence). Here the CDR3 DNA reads TGTGCCTGGAGTAAACTTGCTAGCGGGGGAGGAACAGATACGCAGTATTTT. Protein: CAWSKLASGGGTDTQYF.

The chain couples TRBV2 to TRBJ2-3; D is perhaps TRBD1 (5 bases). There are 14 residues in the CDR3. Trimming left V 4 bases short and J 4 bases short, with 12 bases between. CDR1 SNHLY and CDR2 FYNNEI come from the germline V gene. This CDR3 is CASSVGRGPDTQYF. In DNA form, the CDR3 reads TGTGCCAGCAGTGTGGGTAGGGGCCCAGATACGCAGTATTTT.

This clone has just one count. CDR3 sequence (DNA): TGTGCCAGCAGCCCTAACGACAGCTGGGAAGCTTTCTTT. Its translation is CASSPNDSWEAFF. The chain combines TRBV7-2 with TRBJ1-1; TRBD1 is a possible D gene (5 bases). This CDR3 comprises 13 residues. The germline V gene encodes CDR1 SGHTA and CDR2 FQGNSA. Trimming took off 5 bases at V and 8 bases at J, with 15 bases between the two ends.

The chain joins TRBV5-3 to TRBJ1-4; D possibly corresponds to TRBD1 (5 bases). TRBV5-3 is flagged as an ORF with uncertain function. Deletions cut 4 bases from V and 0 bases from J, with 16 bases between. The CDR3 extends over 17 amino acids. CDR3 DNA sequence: TGTGCCAGAAGCCTCCCGGACAAGGAATCAACTAATGAAAAACTGTTTTTT. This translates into CARSLPDKESTNEKLFF.

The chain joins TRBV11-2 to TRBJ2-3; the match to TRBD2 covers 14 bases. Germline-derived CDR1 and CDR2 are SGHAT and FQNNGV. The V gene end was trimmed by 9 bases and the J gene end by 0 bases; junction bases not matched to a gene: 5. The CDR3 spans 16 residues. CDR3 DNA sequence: TGTGCCAGTCGACTAGCGGGGGGGCCTAGCACAGATACGCAGTATTTT. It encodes CASRLAGGPSTDTQYF.

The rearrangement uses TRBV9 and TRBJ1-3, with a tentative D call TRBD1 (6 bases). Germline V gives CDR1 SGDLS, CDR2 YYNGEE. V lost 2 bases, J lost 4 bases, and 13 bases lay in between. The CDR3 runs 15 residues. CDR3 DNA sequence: TGTGCCAGCAGCGTTGCAGGGGTGGGGGGAAACACCATATATTTT. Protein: CASSVAGVGGNTIYF. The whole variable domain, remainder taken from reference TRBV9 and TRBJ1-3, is DSGVTQTPKHLITATGQRVTLRCSPRSGDLSVYWYQQSLDQGLQFLIQYYNGEERAKGNILERFSAQQFPDLHSELNLSSLELGDSALYFCASSVAGVGGNTIYFGEGSWLTVV.

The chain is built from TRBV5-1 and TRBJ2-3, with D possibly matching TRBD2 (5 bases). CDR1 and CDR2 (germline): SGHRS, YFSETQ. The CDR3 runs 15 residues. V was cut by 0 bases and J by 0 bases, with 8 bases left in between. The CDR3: CASSLEGGSTDTQYF. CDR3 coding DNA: TGCGCCAGCAGCTTGGAGGGCGGGAGCACAGATACGCAGTATTTT.

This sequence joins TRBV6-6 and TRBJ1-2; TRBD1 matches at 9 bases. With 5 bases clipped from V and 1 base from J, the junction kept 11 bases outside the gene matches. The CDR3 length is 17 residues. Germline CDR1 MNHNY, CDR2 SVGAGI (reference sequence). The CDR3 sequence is CASSRPGTGKLNYGYTF. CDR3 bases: TGTGCCAGCAGTCGACCCGGGACAGGGAAACTTAACTATGGCTACACCTTC.

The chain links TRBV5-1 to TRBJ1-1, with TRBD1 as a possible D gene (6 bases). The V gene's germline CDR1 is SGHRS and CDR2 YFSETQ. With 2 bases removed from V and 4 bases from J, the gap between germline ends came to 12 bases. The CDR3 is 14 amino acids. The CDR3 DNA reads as TGCGCCAGCAGCTTACAGGGCTCGAGCACTGAAGCTTTCTTT. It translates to CASSLQGSSTEAFF.

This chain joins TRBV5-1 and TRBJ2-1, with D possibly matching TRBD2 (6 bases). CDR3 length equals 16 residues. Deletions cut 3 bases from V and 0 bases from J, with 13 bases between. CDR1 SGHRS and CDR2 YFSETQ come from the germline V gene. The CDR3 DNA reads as TGCGCCAGCAGCTCTAACGGCGGGAACTCCTACAATGAGCAGTTCTTC. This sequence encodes CASSSNGGNSYNEQFF.

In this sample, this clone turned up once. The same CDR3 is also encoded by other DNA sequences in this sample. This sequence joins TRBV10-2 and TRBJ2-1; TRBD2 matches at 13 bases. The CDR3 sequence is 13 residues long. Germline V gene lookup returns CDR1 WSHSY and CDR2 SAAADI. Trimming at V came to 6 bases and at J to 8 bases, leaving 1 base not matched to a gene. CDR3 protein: CASRTSGGDEQFF. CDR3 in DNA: TGCGCCAGCAGAACTAGCGGGGGGGATGAGCAGTTCTTC.

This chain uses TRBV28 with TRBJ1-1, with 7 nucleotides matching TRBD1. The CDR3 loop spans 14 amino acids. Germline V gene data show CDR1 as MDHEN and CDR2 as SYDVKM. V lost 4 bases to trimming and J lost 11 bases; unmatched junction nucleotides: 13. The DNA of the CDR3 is TGTGCCAGCAGTTCCCCAACCCTGGACAGGATTGCTTTCTTT. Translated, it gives CASSSPTLDRIAFF. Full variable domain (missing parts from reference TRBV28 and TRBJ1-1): DVKVTQSSRYLVKRTGEKVFLECVQDMDHENMFWYRQDPGLGLRLIYFSYDVKMKEKGDIPEGYSVSREKKERFSLILESASTNQTSMYLCASSSPTLDRIAFFGQGTRLTVV.

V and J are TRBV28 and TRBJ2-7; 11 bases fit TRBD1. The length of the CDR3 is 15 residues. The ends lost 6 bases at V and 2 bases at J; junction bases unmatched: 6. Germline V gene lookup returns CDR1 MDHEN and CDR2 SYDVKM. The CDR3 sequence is CASRTGTGGTYEQYF. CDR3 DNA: TGTGCCAGCAGGACCGGGACAGGGGGAACCTACGAGCAGTACTTC.

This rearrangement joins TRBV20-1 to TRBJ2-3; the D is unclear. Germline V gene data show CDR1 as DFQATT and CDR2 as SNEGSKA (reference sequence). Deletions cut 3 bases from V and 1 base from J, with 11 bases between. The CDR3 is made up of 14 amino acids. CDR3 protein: CSASHNLGTDTQYF. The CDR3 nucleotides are TGCAGTGCTAGTCATAACTTGGGCACAGATACGCAGTATTTT.

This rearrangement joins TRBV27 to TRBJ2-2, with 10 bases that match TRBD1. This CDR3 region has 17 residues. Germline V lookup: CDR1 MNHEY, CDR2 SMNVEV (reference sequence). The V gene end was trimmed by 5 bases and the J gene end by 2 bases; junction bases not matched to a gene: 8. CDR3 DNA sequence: TGTGCCAGCAGTCAAAGAGACAGGGGGCTAAACACCGGGGAGCTGTTTTTT. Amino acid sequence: CASSQRDRGLNTGELFF.

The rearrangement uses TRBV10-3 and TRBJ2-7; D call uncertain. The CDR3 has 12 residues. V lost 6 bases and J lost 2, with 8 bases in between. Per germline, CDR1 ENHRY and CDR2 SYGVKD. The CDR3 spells CAISLDTYEQYF. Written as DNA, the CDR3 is TGTGCCATCAGCCTCGACACCTACGAGCAGTACTTC.

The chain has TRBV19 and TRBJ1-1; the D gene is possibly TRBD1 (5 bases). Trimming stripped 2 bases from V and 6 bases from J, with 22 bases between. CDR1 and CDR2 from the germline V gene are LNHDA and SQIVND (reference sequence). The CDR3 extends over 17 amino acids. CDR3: CASSIQIREGTYPEAFF. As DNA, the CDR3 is TGTGCCAGTAGTATACAAATTAGGGAGGGGACCTACCCTGAAGCTTTCTTT. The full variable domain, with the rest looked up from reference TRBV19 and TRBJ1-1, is DGGITQSPKYLFRKEGQNVTLSCEQNLNHDAMYWYRQDPGQGLRLIYYSQIVNDFQKGDIAEGYSVSREKKESFPLTVTSAQKNPTAFYLCASSIQIREGTYPEAFFGQGTRLTVV.

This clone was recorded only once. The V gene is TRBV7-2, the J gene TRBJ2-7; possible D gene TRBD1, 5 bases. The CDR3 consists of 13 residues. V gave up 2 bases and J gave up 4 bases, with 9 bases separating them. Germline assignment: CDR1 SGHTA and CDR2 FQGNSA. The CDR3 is CASSLWAGYEQYF. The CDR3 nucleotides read TGTGCCAGCAGCTTATGGGCAGGGTACGAGCAGTACTTC.

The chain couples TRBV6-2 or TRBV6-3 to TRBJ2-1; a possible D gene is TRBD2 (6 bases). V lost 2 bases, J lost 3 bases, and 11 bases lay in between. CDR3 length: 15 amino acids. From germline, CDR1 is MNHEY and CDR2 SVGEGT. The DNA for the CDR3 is TGTGCCAGCAGTTACGGGACTCCTAACTACAATGAGCAGTTCTTC. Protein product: CASSYGTPNYNEQFF.

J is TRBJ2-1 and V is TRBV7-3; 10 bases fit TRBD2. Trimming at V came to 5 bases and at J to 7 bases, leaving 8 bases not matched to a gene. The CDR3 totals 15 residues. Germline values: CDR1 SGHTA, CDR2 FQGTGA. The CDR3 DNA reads TGTGCCAGCAGCATAGATAGCGGGAGGACTAATGAGCAGTTCTTC. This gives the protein CASSIDSGRTNEQFF.

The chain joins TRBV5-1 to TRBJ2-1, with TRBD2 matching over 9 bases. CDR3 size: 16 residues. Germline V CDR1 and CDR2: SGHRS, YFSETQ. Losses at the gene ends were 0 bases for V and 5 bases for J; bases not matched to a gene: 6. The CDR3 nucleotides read TGCGCCAGCAGCTTGGAATGGGCGGGGGGGCACAATGAGCAGTTCTTC. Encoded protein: CASSLEWAGGHNEQFF. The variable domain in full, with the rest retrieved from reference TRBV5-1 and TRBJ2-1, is KAGVTQTPRYLIKTRGQQVTLSCSPISGHRSVSWYQQTPGQGLQFLFEYFSETQRNKGNFPGRFSGRQFSNSRSEMNVSTLELGDSALYLCASSLEWAGGHNEQFFGPGTRLTVL.

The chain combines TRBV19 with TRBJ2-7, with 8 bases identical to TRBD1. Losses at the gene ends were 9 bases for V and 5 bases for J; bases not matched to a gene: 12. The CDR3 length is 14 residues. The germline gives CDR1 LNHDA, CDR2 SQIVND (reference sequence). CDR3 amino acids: CASRRTGSTNEQYF. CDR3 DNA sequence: TGTGCCAGCAGAAGGACAGGGAGTACCAACGAGCAGTACTTC.

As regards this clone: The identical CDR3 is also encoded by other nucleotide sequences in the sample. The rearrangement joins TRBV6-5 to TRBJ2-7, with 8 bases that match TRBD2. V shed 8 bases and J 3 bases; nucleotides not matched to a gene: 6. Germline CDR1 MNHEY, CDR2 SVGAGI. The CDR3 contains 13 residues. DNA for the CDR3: TGTGCCAGCTCCAGGCGGGAGGACTACGAGCAGTACTTC. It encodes CASSRREDYEQYF.